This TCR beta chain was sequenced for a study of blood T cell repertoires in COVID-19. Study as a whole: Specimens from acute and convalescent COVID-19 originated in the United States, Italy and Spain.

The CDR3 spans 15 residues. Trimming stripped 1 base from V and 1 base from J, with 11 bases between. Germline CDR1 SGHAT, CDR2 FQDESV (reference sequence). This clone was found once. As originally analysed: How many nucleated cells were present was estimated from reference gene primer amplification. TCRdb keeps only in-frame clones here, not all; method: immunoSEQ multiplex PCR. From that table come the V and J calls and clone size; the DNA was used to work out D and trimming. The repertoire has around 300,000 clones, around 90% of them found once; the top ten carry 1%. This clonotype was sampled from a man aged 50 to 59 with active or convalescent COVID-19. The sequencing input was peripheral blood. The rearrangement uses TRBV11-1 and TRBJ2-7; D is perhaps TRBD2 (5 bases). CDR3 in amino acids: CASSLVSGKSYEQYF. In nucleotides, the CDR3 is TGTGCCAGCAGCTTAGTCTCCGGGAAATCCTACGAGCAGTACTTC.